Shown below are 25 T cell receptor beta chains from a single sample sequenced in a study of cytomegalovirus exposure and HLA in healthy donors. Amplification used 60 Vbeta primers and 13 Jbeta primers. Profiling relied on immunoSEQ multiplex PCR, and the TCRdb table lists in-frame clones only, not all of them. This sample's clone table lists roughly 45,000 clones. Material: PBMCs. The receptor source for this set is a woman in her thirties in good health and CMV-seronegative.

The chain links TRBV5-6 to TRBJ2-7; TRBD2 is a possible D gene (5 bases). The CDR3 sequence is 13 residues long. V was shortened by 4 bases and J by 3 bases, with 11 bases between the two germline ends. Germline V gene data show CDR1 as SGHDT and CDR2 as YYEEEE. Here the CDR3 reads CASSLDYRYEQYF. CDR3 DNA: TGTGCCAGCAGCCTAGACTACCGCTACGAGCAGTACTTC. Full variable domain (rest looked up from reference TRBV5-6 and TRBJ2-7): DAGVTQSPTHLIKTRGQQVTLRCSPKSGHDTVSWYQQALGQGPQFIFQYYEEEERQRGNFPDRFSGHQFPNYSSELNVNALLLGDSALYLCASSLDYRYEQYFGPGTRLTVT.

CDR3 protein: CAWMPGSYEQYF. For the CDR3, the DNA is TGTGCCTGGATGCCGGGGTCCTACGAGCAGTACTTC. The rearrangement uses TRBV30 and TRBJ2-7; TRBD2 is a possible D gene (5 bases). CDR1 GTSNPN and CDR2 SVGIG come from the germline V gene (reference sequence). The CDR3 loop spans 12 amino acids. The germline V and J ends were trimmed by 4 bases and 1 base, with 8 bases remaining between them.

The J gene is TRBJ2-7, the V gene TRBV9, with TRBD2 matching 11 bases. In germline, CDR1 is SGDLS, CDR2 YYNGEE. The CDR3 consists of 15 residues. With 4 bases clipped from V and 4 bases from J, the junction kept 7 bases outside the gene matches. CDR3 DNA sequence: TGTGCCAGCAGCCCTCGTGGGACTAGCGGTTACGAGCAGTACTTC. This codes for CASSPRGTSGYEQYF.

The rearrangement uses TRBV7-9 and TRBJ2-5; TRBD1 might be the D (5 bases). Trimming took off 1 base at V and 2 bases at J, with 11 bases between the two ends. The CDR3 totals 15 residues. CDR1 and CDR2 (germline): SEHNR, FQNEAQ (reference sequence). This chain's CDR3 is CASSLGQIPQETQYF. CDR3 nucleotide sequence: TGTGCCAGCAGCTTAGGACAGATTCCTCAAGAGACCCAGTACTTC.

The chain recombines TRBV9 with TRBJ2-2, with TRBD1 matching 7 bases. CDR1 and CDR2 from the germline V gene are SGDLS and YYNGEE. The CDR3 has 14 amino acids. J was trimmed by 9 bases and V by 0 bases; bases with no gene match: 5. The CDR3 nucleotides read TGTGCCAGCAGCGTAGGACAGGGTGAGAGGGAGCTGTTTTTT. This translates into CASSVGQGERELFF.

The chain combines TRBV7-8 with TRBJ1-5, with TRBD1 as a possible D gene (5 bases). The CDR3 length is 18 residues. Trimming shortened V by 1 base and J by 1 base, and 17 bases separated the two germline ends. Germline values: CDR1 SGHVS, CDR2 FQNEAQ. DNA for the CDR3: TGTGCCAGCAGCTTAGGATCATCAGGGTTTGAGAGCAATCAGCCCCAGCATTTT. It translates to CASSLGSSGFESNQPQHF. The variable domain in full, completed from reference TRBV7-8 and TRBJ1-5, reads GAGVSQSPRYKVAKRGQDVALRCDPISGHVSLFWYQQALGQGPEFLTYFQNEAQLDKSGLPSDRFFAERPEGSVSTLKIQRTQQEDSAVYLCASSLGSSGFESNQPQHFGDGTRLSIL.

As concerns this clone: A read error may produce the germline difference seen at one junction end. The chain combines TRBV20-1 with TRBJ2-7, with 7 bases fitting TRBD1. The CDR3 covers 11 residues. Germline V gives CDR1 DFQATT, CDR2 SNEGSKA (reference sequence). In DNA form, the CDR3 reads TGCAGTGCAATATCTCGAGACAGGGCCCTTTTC. It codes for CSAISRDRALF.

The V and J genes are TRBV30 and TRBJ1-2; unclear D gene. V dropped 2 bases and J dropped 2 bases, with 6 bases sitting between them. CDR1 is GTSNPN and CDR2 is SVGIG in the germline V gene (reference sequence). This CDR3 comprises 12 residues. The CDR3 protein is CAWSRGNYGYTF. The DNA of the CDR3 is TGTGCCTGGAGTAGAGGGAACTATGGCTACACCTTC.

The J gene is TRBJ2-5, the V gene TRBV30; 7 nucleotides align to TRBD1. The CDR3 contains 16 residues. The V segment lost 3 bases and the J segment 5 bases; nucleotides outside the gene matches: 15. Germline CDR1 reads GTSNPN; CDR2 reads SVGIG (reference sequence). CDR3 residues: CAWRARGQVGTETQYF. The CDR3 DNA reads TGTGCCTGGAGGGCAAGGGGGCAAGTGGGAACGGAGACCCAGTACTTC.

The chain combines TRBV29-1 with TRBJ1-2, with a weak D call TRBD1 (5 bases). Germline-derived CDR1 and CDR2 are SQVTM and ANQGSEA. CDR3 size: 14 residues. Trimming cost V 0 bases and J 6 bases, with 14 bases left between them. For the CDR3, the DNA is TGCAGCGTTGAAGATCTTACCGGGGGGAATGGCTACACCTTC. This encodes CSVEDLTGGNGYTF.

V gene TRBV19 combines with J gene TRBJ2-1; 10 bases map to TRBD2. This CDR3 is built from 15 residues. After removal of 6 bases from V and 4 bases from J, the junction contained 6 bases not matched to a gene. Per germline, CDR1 LNHDA and CDR2 SQIVND (reference sequence). Here the CDR3 reads CASRLSSGSYNEQFF. Here the CDR3 DNA reads TGTGCCAGTAGACTCTCTAGCGGGAGTTACAATGAGCAGTTCTTC.

V and J are TRBV13 and TRBJ2-7, with a tentative D call TRBD2 (6 bases). The CDR3 contains 15 residues. Trimming removed 3 bases from V and 0 bases from J, with 12 bases in between. Germline V gives CDR1 PRHDT, CDR2 FYEKMQ (reference sequence). CDR3 amino acids: CASSFRTTNSYEQYF. The CDR3 region has the DNA TGTGCCAGCAGCTTCCGGACTACCAACTCCTACGAGCAGTACTTC. Supplemented by reference TRBV13 and TRBJ2-7, the full variable domain reads AAGVIQSPRHLIKEKRETATLKCYPIPRHDTVYWYQQGPGQDPQFLISFYEKMQSDKGSIPDRFSAQQFSDYHSELNMSSLELGDSALYFCASSFRTTNSYEQYFGPGTRLTVT.

V and J are TRBV4-3 and TRBJ1-2, with 8 bases identical to TRBD1. The CDR3 is made up of 16 amino acids. Germline CDR1 reads LGHNA; CDR2 reads YSLEER. The V segment lost 5 bases and the J segment 7 bases; nucleotides outside the gene matches: 15. This CDR3 is CASSEKTGGGFRGYTF. As DNA, the CDR3 is TGCGCCAGCAGCGAGAAAACAGGGGGAGGGTTTCGTGGCTACACCTTC.

The chain is built from TRBV29-1 and TRBJ1-3; D call uncertain. The germline V gene has CDR1 SQVTM and CDR2 ANQGSEA. Trimming pared 0 bases from V and 0 bases from J, leaving 15 bases between. This CDR3 is 17 amino acids long. Here the CDR3 DNA reads TGCAGCGTTGAAGATCGAGACGGGGTGATCTCTGGAAACACCATATATTTT. Residues: CSVEDRDGVISGNTIYF.

The chain employs TRBV6-5 and TRBJ2-3; TRBD2 matches at 9 bases. The ends lost 3 bases at V and 5 bases at J; junction bases unmatched: 9. The CDR3 sequence is 16 residues long. Germline V lookup: CDR1 MNHEY, CDR2 SVGAGI. For the CDR3, the DNA is TGTGCCAGCAGTTATAGTAGCGGGAGCATTAAAGATACGCAGTATTTT. Its protein product is CASSYSSGSIKDTQYF.

The chain employs TRBV4-1 and TRBJ2-7; tentative D call: TRBD2 (5 bases). V was trimmed by 1 base and J by 9 bases, leaving 31 bases between them. Germline loops: CDR1 MGHRA, CDR2 YSYEKL. There are 19 residues in the CDR3. CDR3 protein: CASSQVRGPVVLYANVQYF. The CDR3 nucleotides read TGCGCCAGCAGCCAAGTTCGCGGGCCGGTGGTTCTTTATGCGAATGTGCAGTACTTC.

The V call is TRBV29-1, the J call TRBJ2-1; D gene ambiguous. Deletions cut 2 bases from V and 0 bases from J, with 5 bases between. The CDR3 is 13 residues long. Germline V lookup: CDR1 SQVTM, CDR2 ANQGSEA. Written as DNA, the CDR3 is TGCAGCGTTGAAACAGACTCCTACAATGAGCAGTTCTTC. It encodes CSVETDSYNEQFF.

This chain joins TRBV4-1 and TRBJ2-3, with a weak D call TRBD2 (5 bases). The CDR3 is 17 amino acids. V was cut by 4 bases and J by 3 bases, with 20 bases left in between. Germline values: CDR1 MGHRA, CDR2 YSYEKL. The chain's CDR3 is CASSRREGGYSTDTQYF. The CDR3 region has the DNA TGCGCCAGCAGCCGTCGTGAGGGTGGGTATAGTACAGATACGCAGTATTTT.

The V gene is TRBV5-4, the J gene TRBJ2-1, with 10 bases aligning to TRBD1. V was pared by 4 bases and J by 5 bases, with 6 bases of the junction left unmatched. There are 15 residues in the CDR3. In germline, CDR1 is SGHNT, CDR2 YYREEE (reference sequence). CDR3: CASSLGTGDDNEQFF. The CDR3 bases are TGTGCCAGCAGCCTCGGGACAGGGGACGACAATGAGCAGTTCTTC. Based on the CDR3 plus reference TRBV5-4 and TRBJ2-1, the full variable domain is ETGVTQSPTHLIKTRGQQVTLRCSSQSGHNTVSWYQQALGQGPQFIFQYYREEENGRGNFPPRFSGLQFPNYSSELNVNALELDDSALYLCASSLGTGDDNEQFFGPGTRLTVL.

This chain joins TRBV5-1 and TRBJ1-2, with 8 bases that match TRBD1. V shed 4 bases and J 4 bases; nucleotides not matched to a gene: 12. CDR1 and CDR2 from the germline V gene are SGHRS and YFSETQ. The CDR3 extends over 16 amino acids. The CDR3 nucleotides are TGCGCCAGCAGCCTCCCGGGACAGGCGGGGAGCTATGGCTACACCTTC. Amino acid sequence: CASSLPGQAGSYGYTF.

This chain connects TRBV4-1 to TRBJ2-2; TRBD1 agrees at 10 bases. In germline, CDR1 is MGHRA, CDR2 YSYEKL. The CDR3 consists of 17 residues. Losses at the gene ends were 4 bases for V and 6 bases for J; bases not matched to a gene: 11. CDR3 loop: CASSLLPGQGWPGELFF. The CDR3 region has the DNA TGCGCCAGCAGCCTTTTACCGGGACAGGGGTGGCCCGGGGAGCTGTTTTTT.

This rearrangement joins TRBV5-6 to TRBJ1-1; the D is unclear. The CDR3 length is 15 residues. Between the trimmed V and J ends, which lost 4 bases and 2 bases, there was a span of 15 bases. CDR1 is SGHDT, CDR2 YYEEEE, per germline. The CDR3: CASSIPGAYNTEAFF. Here the CDR3 DNA reads TGTGCCAGCAGCATCCCGGGAGCGTATAACACTGAAGCTTTCTTT.

V and J are TRBV6-5 and TRBJ2-7; D might be TRBD2 (5 bases). Trimming shortened V by 7 bases and J by 6 bases, and 10 bases separated the two germline ends. CDR3 length: 11 amino acids. Germline V gene lookup returns CDR1 MNHEY and CDR2 SVGAGI. CDR3 nucleotides: TGTGCCAGCATCCGAGGAGGCGAGCAGTACTTC. Translating it yields CASIRGGEQYF.

The chain carries TRBV7-3 and TRBJ2-6; 7 nucleotides agree with TRBD1. The CDR3 covers 18 residues. CDR1 and CDR2 from the germline V gene are SGHTA and FQGTGA. Losses at the gene ends were 2 bases for V and 2 bases for J; bases not matched to a gene: 9. CDR3 DNA sequence: TGTGCCAGCAGCTTACACGAACAGGGGTCCCCTGGGGCCAACGTCCTGACTTTC. Translated, it gives CASSLHEQGSPGANVLTF. The whole variable domain, remainder taken from reference TRBV7-3 and TRBJ2-6, is GAGVSQTPSNKVTEKGKYVELRCDPISGHTALYWYRQSLGQGPEFLIYFQGTGAADDSGLPNDRFFAVRPEGSVSTLKIQRTERGDSAVYLCASSLHEQGSPGANVLTFGAGSRLTVL.

The chain joins TRBV7-9 to TRBJ1-1; D not certain. The CDR3 runs 12 residues. Trimming stripped 1 base from V and 5 bases from J, with 5 bases between. Germline assignment: CDR1 SEHNR and CDR2 FQNEAQ (reference sequence). CDR3 residues: CASSLVRTEAFF. CDR3 sequence (DNA): TGTGCCAGCAGCTTAGTCCGGACTGAAGCTTTCTTT.